A selection of T cell receptor beta chains follows, all from one sample in a study of CD8+ T cells in alopecia areata. Using immunoSEQ multiplex PCR, the repertoire was profiled, and TCRdb retains in-frame clones only, with some absent. The data contain roughly 110,000 clones, around 50% of them singletons. The specimen comprised CD8+ T cells sorted from blood, sampled at week 24, from a patient treated with tofacitinib. The receptor source for this set is a human donor with alopecia areata. Each CDR3 is given with its conserved first and last residue. The D gene is left open where the match is weak. The size of a clone is reported for some rows only, either as once, few or many, or as a class for expanded clones.

>TRBV29-1|NA|NA|TRBJ2-7
CSVEVVRKSSYEQYF
TGCAGCGTTGAAGTGGTCAGGAAGAGCTCCTACGAGCAGTACTTC
>TRBV6-6|once|NA|TRBJ2-5
CASSPLDGETQYF
TGTGCCAGCAGTCCCCTCGACGGAGAGACCCAGTACTTC
>TRBV6-5|NA|NA|TRBJ2-7
CASSYHLSYEQYF
TGTGCCAGCAGTTACCACCTCTCCTACGAGCAGTACTTC
>TRBV30|NA|NA|TRBJ2-2
CAWSVGSGELFF
TGTGCCTGGAGTGTAGGTTCCGGGGAGCTGTTTTTT
>TRBV19|once|NA|TRBJ1-5
CASSMMVGDQPQHF
TGTGCCAGTAGTATGATGGTAGGGGATCAGCCCCAGCATTTT
>TRBV7-2|NA|NA|TRBJ2-5
CASSLYGHRQETQYF
TGTGCCAGCAGCTTATACGGACACCGTCAAGAGACCCAGTACTTC
>TRBV29-1|NA|NA|TRBJ2-1
CSVEGDIESYNEQFF
TGCAGCGTTGAAGGGGACATCGAATCCTACAATGAGCAGTTCTTC
>TRBV9|NA|NA|TRBJ2-2
CASSKASVSTGELFF
TGTGCCAGCAGCAAAGCTAGCGTGAGCACCGGGGAGCTGTTTTTT
>TRBV27|NA|NA|TRBJ1-2
CASSLTANYGYTF
TGTGCCAGCAGCCTGACCGCTAACTATGGCTACACCTTC
>TRBV11-2|NA|TRBD1|TRBJ2-3
CASSFGTGGFSDTQYF
TGTGCCAGCAGCTTTGGGACAGGGGGATTTTCAGATACGCAGTATTTT
>TRBV23-1|NA|NA|TRBJ2-6
CARKTAGANVLTF
TGCGCCAGAAAGACAGCTGGGGCCAACGTCCTGACTTTC
>TRBV5-6|few|TRBD1|TRBJ1-1
CASSPMGQMNTEAFF
TGTGCCAGCAGCCCCATGGGACAGATGAACACTGAAGCTTTCTTT
>TRBV30|NA|NA|TRBJ2-3
CAWSVLGTDTQYF
TGTGCCTGGAGTGTACTTGGTACAGATACGCAGTATTTT